These 28 T cell receptor beta chains were all obtained from the same sample, sequenced in a study of T cell repertoires in cytomegalovirus infection. MiXCR, run by TCRdb on the reads, gives a single entry per CDR3 protein. The sample records a few hundred thousand distinct CDR3 sequences, 33% being singletons. The antigens for these receptors are not known. Sample: cultured PBMCs, taken from culture after CMV antigen stimulation. These receptors came from a human donor in good health (CMV status not recorded). Some clones in this sample may be carry-over from other donors' samples.

This chain joins TRBV5-5 and TRBJ2-2, with D perhaps TRBD2 (5 bases). The germline CDR1 and CDR2 sequences are SGHKS and YYEKEE (reference sequence). Trimming took off 3 bases at V and 10 bases at J, with 10 bases between the two ends. This CDR3 is 12 amino acids long. The CDR3 protein is CASSSTAAELFF. The CDR3 nucleotides read TGTGCCAGCAGCTCAACAGCGGCGGAGCTGTTTTTT.

This clonotype was recorded a few times. The chain employs TRBV7-6 and TRBJ1-5, with a possible D match to TRBD1 (6 bases). Deletions cut 2 bases from V and 4 bases from J, with 15 bases between. The CDR3 runs 16 residues. The germline V gene encodes CDR1 SGHVS and CDR2 FNYEAQ. As DNA, the CDR3 is TGTGCCAGCAGCTTAAACAGGGCGGATGGAAATCAGCCCCAGCATTTT. This gives the protein CASSLNRADGNQPQHF.

The table lists this clonotype with a few counts. In DNA, the CDR3 is TGTGCCAGCAAAAGTGGTTTGGGCACAGATACGCAGTATTTT. It specifies CASKSGLGTDTQYF. This chain connects TRBV7-2 to TRBJ2-3; no clear D gene. V was cut by 7 bases and J by 1 base, with 12 bases left in between. CDR1 and CDR2 from the germline V gene are SGHTA and FQGNSA. The CDR3 length is 14 residues.

This sequence joins TRBV7-9 and TRBJ1-2; no reliable D call. Germline V CDR1 and CDR2: SEHNR, FQNEAQ (reference sequence). There are 15 residues in the CDR3. V was shortened by 2 bases and J by 0 bases, with 10 bases between the two germline ends. CDR3 nucleotides: TGTGCCAGCAGCTTAACGGAGGCCCCTAACTATGGCTACACCTTC. As protein: CASSLTEAPNYGYTF.

The chain employs TRBV19 and TRBJ2-1; D may be TRBD2 (5 bases). CDR1 is LNHDA, CDR2 SQIVND, per germline (reference sequence). This CDR3 spans 14 amino acids. V lost 5 bases to trimming and J lost 0 bases, with 8 bases between them. CDR3 amino acids: CASSDRGSYNEQFF. The CDR3, as DNA: TGTGCCAGTAGTGATCGGGGCTCCTACAATGAGCAGTTCTTC.

The chain couples TRBV7-8 to TRBJ2-7; TRBD2 aligns across 8 bases. Germline V CDR1 and CDR2: SGHVS, FQNEAQ. Trimming took 5 bases from V and 4 from J; bases not matched to a gene: 7. The length of the CDR3 is 14 residues. CDR3 sequence reads: CASSRSGSGYEQYF. CDR3 sequence (DNA): TGTGCCAGCAGCCGGAGCGGGAGTGGGTACGAGCAGTACTTC. The variable domain in full, completed from reference TRBV7-8 and TRBJ2-7, reads GAGVSQSPRYKVAKRGQDVALRCDPISGHVSLFWYQQALGQGPEFLTYFQNEAQLDKSGLPSDRFFAERPEGSVSTLKIQRTQQEDSAVYLCASSRSGSGYEQYFGPGTRLTVT.

This clonotype was observed a few times. The chain links TRBV4-3 to TRBJ2-2, with D perhaps TRBD2 (6 bases). CDR3 length equals 16 residues. Trimming stripped 1 base from V and 1 base from J, with 10 bases between. Germline CDR1 LGHNA, CDR2 YSLEER. This chain's CDR3 is CASSQVEGWNTGELFF. Written as DNA, the CDR3 is TGCGCCAGCAGCCAAGTGGAGGGTTGGAACACCGGGGAGCTGTTTTTT.

This clonotype was seen only a few times. The CDR3: CASSLALPSGRPPGEQFF. Written as DNA, the CDR3 is TGTGCCAGCAGCTTAGCGCTTCCTAGCGGGAGGCCGCCGGGTGAGCAGTTCTTC. The rearrangement uses TRBV7-8 and TRBJ2-1, with 11 bases that match TRBD2. After removal of 0 bases from V and 9 bases from J, the junction contained 13 bases not matched to a gene. This CDR3 comprises 18 residues. The V gene's germline CDR1 is SGHVS and CDR2 FQNEAQ.

This clonotype was found a few times. The rearrangement joins TRBV6-5 to TRBJ1-5; TRBD1 aligns across 8 bases. Per the germline V gene, CDR1 is MNHEY and CDR2 is SVGAGI. This CDR3 has 15 amino acids. Losses at the gene ends were 5 bases for V and 7 bases for J; bases not matched to a gene: 10. CDR3 sequence: CASSQAGGAGQPQHF. The CDR3 nucleotides are TGTGCCAGCAGTCAAGCAGGGGGCGCCGGCCAGCCCCAGCATTTT.

This rearrangement joins TRBV24-1 to TRBJ2-4; perhaps D is TRBD1 or TRBD2 (6 bases each). Germline values: CDR1 KGHDR, CDR2 SFDVKD. The CDR3 is made up of 16 amino acids. Trimming removed 2 bases at V and 5 bases at J, with 15 bases between. The CDR3 DNA reads as TGTGCCACCAGTGATTCAAGGGGGACTCGACAAAACATTCAGTACTTC. It yields the protein CATSDSRGTRQNIQYF.

This clonotype showed up just a few times. The chain employs TRBV7-3 and TRBJ2-1; the match to TRBD2 covers 11 bases. Looked up from germline, CDR1 is SGHTA and CDR2 is FQGTGA. V lost 4 bases and J lost 8; bases outside the gene matches: 7. The CDR3 is made up of 15 amino acids. CDR3 residues: CASSSTSGRLDEQFF. In DNA, the CDR3 is TGTGCCAGCAGCTCTACTAGCGGGAGACTAGATGAGCAGTTCTTC.

The J gene is TRBJ1-5, the V gene TRBV7-8; no clear D. Trimming pared 3 bases from V and 6 bases from J, leaving 6 bases between. CDR3 length equals 12 residues. The germline CDR1 and CDR2 sequences are SGHVS and FQNEAQ. CDR3 sequence reads: CASSFAGQPQHF. The CDR3 DNA reads as TGTGCCAGCAGCTTTGCGGGTCAGCCCCAGCATTTT.

This clonotype was seen repeatedly, ten times or more. The chain has TRBV24-1 and TRBJ2-1, with a possible D match to TRBD1 (7 bases). This CDR3 region has 17 residues. The V gene lost 3 bases and the J gene lost 5 bases, with 19 bases spanning the gap. Looked up from germline, CDR1 is KGHDR and CDR2 is SFDVKD. The CDR3 region has the DNA TGTGCCACCAGTGATCGATCAGGGGGGCATGGGGACAATGAGCAGTTCTTC. Its translation: CATSDRSGGHGDNEQFF.

The rearrangement links TRBV2 to TRBJ1-5; 7 positions agree with TRBD1. The CDR3 length is 13 residues. Germline loops: CDR1 SNHLY, CDR2 FYNNEI. The junction had 9 bases not matched to a gene; V was cut back by 9 bases and J by 7 bases. The CDR3 sequence is CASQRGPGQPQHF. In DNA form, the CDR3 reads TGTGCCAGTCAGAGGGGGCCGGGGCAGCCCCAGCATTTT.

This chain joins TRBV28 and TRBJ1-1; 11 positions match TRBD1. V dropped 5 bases and J dropped 3; count of bases not matched to a gene: 2. The germline V gene has CDR1 MDHEN and CDR2 SYDVKM. This CDR3 has 14 residues. CDR3 in DNA: TGTGCCAGCAGTCCGGGACAGGGGGACACTGAAGCTTTCTTT. Amino acid sequence: CASSPGQGDTEAFF.

The chain has TRBV6-2 or TRBV6-3 and TRBJ2-1; the match to TRBD2 covers 15 bases. The germline V gene has CDR1 MNHEY and CDR2 SVGEGT. This CDR3 region has 19 residues. The J segment lost 7 bases and the V segment lost 6 bases, leaving 16 bases of the junction unmatched. This CDR3 reads CASRTPGTSGRLSRNEQFF. CDR3 DNA sequence: TGTGCCAGCAGGACCCCTGGGACTAGCGGGAGGCTAAGTCGGAATGAGCAGTTCTTC.

The J gene is TRBJ1-2, the V gene TRBV28; D is undetermined. The germline V gene encodes CDR1 MDHEN and CDR2 SYDVKM. CDR3 size: 14 residues. V was clipped by 5 bases and J by 4 bases, with 14 bases between them. In nucleotides, the CDR3 is TGTGCCAGCAGTCCCCGGGAGAAATCCTATGGCTACACCTTC. It specifies CASSPREKSYGYTF.

The sample holds many counts of this clonotype. V is TRBV7-2 and J is TRBJ1-1; TRBD1 matches 8 bases. From germline, CDR1 is SGHTA and CDR2 FQGNSA. J lost 1 base, V lost 3 bases, and 1 base had no gene match. The CDR3 consists of 14 residues. CDR3 region: CASSFDRGNTEAFF. The CDR3 DNA sequence: TGTGCCAGCAGCTTCGACAGGGGGAACACTGAAGCTTTCTTT.

The table lists this clonotype with a few counts. The chain couples TRBV29-1 to TRBJ2-3; D not certain. Germline lookup yields CDR1 SQVTM and CDR2 ANQGSEA. Trimming pared 3 bases from V and 1 base from J, leaving 11 bases between. The CDR3 length is 14 residues. CDR3 sequence: CSVERGGGTDTQYF. The CDR3 bases are TGCAGCGTTGAGCGTGGTGGGGGCACAGATACGCAGTATTTT.

The rearrangement uses TRBV7-8 and TRBJ1-1; TRBD1 might be the D (5 bases). The CDR3 sequence is 18 residues long. CDR1 SGHVS and CDR2 FQNEAQ come from the germline V gene. V gave up 5 bases and J gave up 5 bases, with 27 bases separating them. The CDR3 protein is CASSPSRIPTGLRTEAFF. CDR3 sequence (DNA): TGTGCCAGCAGCCCAAGCCGTATACCAACGGGGCTGCGGACTGAAGCTTTCTTT. The full variable domain, completed using reference TRBV7-8 and TRBJ1-1, is GAGVSQSPRYKVAKRGQDVALRCDPISGHVSLFWYQQALGQGPEFLTYFQNEAQLDKSGLPSDRFFAERPEGSVSTLKIQRTQQEDSAVYLCASSPSRIPTGLRTEAFFGQGTRLTVV.

V is TRBV20-1 and J is TRBJ2-7; the match to TRBD1 covers 8 bases. There are 13 residues in the CDR3. V gave up 6 bases and J gave up 2 bases; unmatched junction bases: 6. Germline loops: CDR1 DFQATT, CDR2 SNEGSKA (reference sequence). The CDR3, as DNA: TGCAGTGCCTTGACAGGGGTAACCTACGAGCAGTACTTC. Encoded protein: CSALTGVTYEQYF.

This clonotype was detected only a few times. This rearrangement joins TRBV6-2 or TRBV6-3 to TRBJ2-3; TRBD1 might be the D (5 bases). Germline CDR1 and CDR2: MNHEY and SVGEGT. V was clipped by 2 bases and J by 6 bases, with 9 bases between them. The CDR3 totals 13 residues. This CDR3 is CASSYQGPDTQYF. CDR3 bases: TGTGCCAGCAGTTACCAGGGTCCGGATACGCAGTATTTT.

The chain's CDR3 is CASMSGGSLHEQFF. CDR3 nucleotides: TGTGCCAGCATGTCGGGCGGGAGTCTCCATGAGCAGTTCTTC. The chain combines TRBV6-2 or TRBV6-3 with TRBJ2-1, with 7 bases fitting TRBD2. CDR1 and CDR2 (germline): MNHEY, SVGEGT. V lost 7 bases to trimming and J lost 8 bases; unmatched junction nucleotides: 11. The CDR3 loop spans 14 amino acids.

This clonotype was seen only a few times. V and J are TRBV2 and TRBJ2-5; maybe TRBD2 (5 bases). Germline lookup yields CDR1 SNHLY and CDR2 FYNNEI. The CDR3 is 15 amino acids. V was pared by 5 bases and J by 2 bases, with 15 bases between. CDR3: CASSIFRTGQETQYF. The DNA for the CDR3 is TGTGCCAGCAGTATTTTCCGGACGGGACAAGAGACCCAGTACTTC.

The CDR3 bases are TGTGCCAGCAGCTTAGCAAATCCAGCGGGGAACAATGAGCAGTTCTTC. Translated, it gives CASSLANPAGNNEQFF. The V and J genes are TRBV7-6 and TRBJ2-1, with TRBD2 identical over 7 bases. The CDR3 covers 16 residues. V gave up 0 bases and J gave up 5 bases; unmatched junction bases: 7. Germline V gene sequence: CDR1 SGHVS, CDR2 FNYEAQ.

This clonotype was observed a few times. The V and J genes are TRBV7-9 and TRBJ2-2; D is ambiguous. V was shortened by 3 bases and J by 5 bases, with 10 bases between the two germline ends. CDR1 SEHNR and CDR2 FQNEAQ come from the germline V gene (reference sequence). This CDR3 spans 14 amino acids. The CDR3 loop reads CASSFTMATGELFF. The CDR3 DNA reads as TGTGCCAGCAGCTTTACAATGGCGACCGGGGAGCTGTTTTTT.

The CDR3 reads CASSHAGLAGGEQFF. DNA of the CDR3: TGCGCCAGCAGCCATGCTGGACTAGCGGGCGGTGAGCAGTTCTTC. V gene TRBV4-3 combines with J gene TRBJ2-1, with 11 bases matching TRBD2. CDR1 and CDR2 (germline): LGHNA, YSLEER. This CDR3 is built from 15 residues. With 3 bases clipped from V and 9 bases from J, the junction kept 7 bases outside the gene matches.

CDR3 coding DNA: TGTGCCAGCAGCTTAAGGGTAGCGGGAGCCGGTGAGCAGTTCTTC. Translated: CASSLRVAGAGEQFF. V and J are TRBV7-2 and TRBJ2-1; 9 nucleotides agree with TRBD2. V was clipped by 2 bases and J by 9 bases; unmatched bases: 8. Per germline, CDR1 SGHTA and CDR2 FQGNSA. The CDR3 length is 15 residues.